This TCR beta chain was documented in a study of T-cell reconstitution after alpha-beta-depleted transplantation in children. Notes on the study in general: At the one-year point after transplant, T-cell counts and TCRbeta diversity were found to come mostly from T cells that had been newly produced. It was reported that alpha-beta T cells came from several hundred expanded graft clones (about two months after transplant). Surviving recipient T cells and thymic progenitors accounted for the high day-60 TCRbeta diversity observed in some patients.

V lost 4 bases, J lost 0 bases, and 13 bases lay in between. The CDR3 totals 15 residues. The germline CDR1 and CDR2 sequences are SQVTM and ANQGSEA. For TCRbeta, the library was prepared with unique molecular identifiers. TCRdb called the PCR reads again in MiXCR, with one record for every CDR3 protein. This table holds hundreds of thousands of distinct CDR3 sequences, around 13% found once. A word on this clonotype: Its specificity is unknown.

This rearrangement joins TRBV29-1 to TRBJ2-1; possibly TRBD2 for D (6 bases). This receptor was identified in a girl aged 2 to 9 with congenital amegakaryocytic thrombocytopenia, due to receive a stem cell transplant. The specimen comprised PBMCs, sampled before TCRalphabeta/CD19-depleted stem cell transplant. Written as DNA, the CDR3 is TGCAGCGTTGTCAGCGGGTTCTACTCCTACAATGAGCAGTTCTTC. This encodes CSVVSGFYSYNEQFF.